Below are 20 T cell receptor beta chains sequenced from a single sample in a study of blood T cell repertoires in COVID-19. Some clones are missing from TCRdb's copy, which holds only in-frame ones; the method was immunoSEQ multiplex PCR. The data hold 100,000 to 150,000 clones, with around 83% observed a single time. Sequences were obtained from peripheral blood. These receptors originate from a woman in her forties or fifties with acute or convalescent COVID-19.

V and J are TRBV6-5 and TRBJ2-7; TRBD1 might be the D (6 bases). The CDR3 consists of 14 residues. Germline CDR1 reads MNHEY; CDR2 reads SVGAGI. Trimming cost V 5 bases and J 1 base, with 12 bases left between them. The DNA of the CDR3 is TGTGCCAGCAGTACCTCCGGGACATCCTACGAGCAGTACTTC. Amino acids: CASSTSGTSYEQYF.

The rearrangement joins TRBV5-1 to TRBJ1-2; no clear D gene. The CDR3 totals 12 residues. V was cut by 5 bases and J by 5 bases, with 10 bases left in between. Germline V CDR1 and CDR2: SGHRS, YFSETQ. The CDR3 bases are TGCGCCAGCAGGGCTAGAGATTATGGCTACACCTTC. Amino acid sequence: CASRARDYGYTF.

V gene TRBV3-1 (or the pseudogene TRBV3-2) combines with J gene TRBJ1-6; 7 positions match TRBD1. V shed 4 bases and J 7 bases; nucleotides not matched to a gene: 7. The CDR3 is 15 residues long. CDR1 LGHDT and CDR2 YNNKEL come from the germline V gene (reference sequence). The CDR3 here is CASSPQTGQNSPLHF. The CDR3 DNA follows: TGTGCCAGCAGCCCCCAGACAGGGCAGAATTCACCCCTCCACTTT.

This rearrangement joins TRBV7-2 to TRBJ1-4; 7 bases map to TRBD1. V lost 6 bases and J lost 3; bases outside the gene matches: 7. There are 15 residues in the CDR3. CDR1 is SGHTA and CDR2 is FQGNSA in the germline V gene. Written as DNA, the CDR3 is TGTGCCAGCAGGACAGGGTTGGGGGCTAATGAAAAACTGTTTTTT. It specifies CASRTGLGANEKLFF.

This clone is categorized as medium-sized. This chain uses TRBV10-3 with TRBJ1-1; D ambiguous. The CDR3 covers 14 residues. Germline-derived CDR1 and CDR2 are ENHRY and SYGVKD. V lost 4 bases and J lost 3, with 12 bases in between. The CDR3 loop reads CAISGEGQYTEAFF. The CDR3 DNA reads TGTGCCATCAGTGGGGAGGGTCAGTACACTGAAGCTTTCTTT.

This clone was picked up one time. V and J are TRBV4-2 and TRBJ2-7, with D maybe TRBD1 (6 bases). The CDR3 totals 14 residues. Germline V CDR1 and CDR2: LGHNA, YNFKEQ. V lost 5 bases and J 0 bases, leaving 11 bases between the germline ends. The CDR3 loop is CASSSLDSSYEQYF. The CDR3 DNA reads as TGTGCCAGCAGCTCCTTGGACAGCTCCTACGAGCAGTACTTC.

CDR3 DNA: TGTGCCAGCAGCGCCCAAGACAGCACCTGGGTTAATGAAAAACTGTTTTTT. It encodes CASSAQDSTWVNEKLFF. The chain has TRBV5-8 and TRBJ1-4; a weak D match, TRBD1 (5 bases). This CDR3 is built from 17 residues. Germline values: CDR1 SGHTS, CDR2 YDEGEE. V lost 4 bases and J 4 bases, leaving 20 bases between the germline ends.

Turning to this clone: The sample carries other DNA sequences with the same CDR3. The genes are TRBV9 and TRBJ1-4, with 7 bases fitting TRBD1. Losses at the gene ends were 4 bases for V and 7 bases for J; bases not matched to a gene: 7. The CDR3 spans 14 residues. Germline CDR1 and CDR2: SGDLS and YYNGEE. DNA of the CDR3: TGTGCCAGCAGCCGGACAGGTGGGGGTGAAAAACTGTTTTTT. Its protein product is CASSRTGGGEKLFF.

This rearrangement joins TRBV28 to TRBJ2-3, with 10 bases aligning to TRBD1. The V gene's germline CDR1 is MDHEN and CDR2 SYDVKM. The V gene end was trimmed by 1 base and the J gene end by 2 bases; junction bases not matched to a gene: 3. The CDR3 is made up of 16 amino acids. The CDR3 nucleotides read TGTGCCAGCAGTTTATCCGGGACAGGGGCCACAGATACGCAGTATTTT. It translates to CASSLSGTGATDTQYF.

This chain joins TRBV7-9 and TRBJ1-2, with D possibly TRBD1 on 5 matching bases. Germline V gene sequence: CDR1 SEHNR, CDR2 FQNEAQ (reference sequence). The CDR3 loop spans 14 amino acids. Trimming pared 4 bases from V and 12 bases from J, leaving 21 bases between. CDR3 nucleotide sequence: TGTGCCAGCAGCTCATCGCTTGGGGGGTCCGTGGACACCTTC. Translated, it gives CASSSSLGGSVDTF.

The chain's CDR3 is CASSPKGVGPYEQYF. In DNA, the CDR3 is TGTGCCAGCAGCCCCAAGGGAGTAGGGCCCTACGAGCAGTACTTC. The rearrangement links TRBV7-6 to TRBJ2-7, with a weak D call TRBD2 (5 bases). Looked up from germline, CDR1 is SGHVS and CDR2 is FNYEAQ. Between the trimmed V and J ends, which lost 5 bases and 2 bases, there was a span of 16 bases. The CDR3 has 15 residues.

This chain connects TRBV12-3 or TRBV12-4 to TRBJ1-6; D uncertain. The CDR3 is made up of 13 amino acids. Trimming removed 2 bases from V and 7 bases from J, with 6 bases in between. The chain's CDR3 is CASSLKENSPLHF. The CDR3 nucleotides are TGTGCCAGCAGTTTAAAGGAGAATTCACCCCTCCACTTT.

This chain connects TRBV30 to TRBJ2-1; 11 nucleotides align to TRBD2. Germline V gene lookup returns CDR1 GTSNPN and CDR2 SVGIG (reference sequence). This CDR3 contains 16 residues. With 2 bases clipped from V and 9 bases from J, the junction kept 12 bases outside the gene matches. CDR3 residues: CAWSIPPTSGGFEQFF. The CDR3 region has the DNA TGTGCCTGGAGTATCCCTCCAACTAGCGGGGGATTTGAGCAGTTCTTC.

This chain links TRBV12-3 or TRBV12-4 with TRBJ2-7; TRBD1 might be the D (5 bases). The V end was cut by 2 bases, the J end by 5 bases, with 7 bases between. The CDR3 has 12 amino acids. The CDR3 region has the DNA TGTGCCAGCAGTTTAAAGGGGCACGAGCAGTACTTC. Translated: CASSLKGHEQYF.

The chain joins TRBV19 to TRBJ2-7, with 7 bases aligning to TRBD1. Losses at the gene ends were 5 bases for V and 6 bases for J; bases not matched to a gene: 7. The germline V gene encodes CDR1 LNHDA and CDR2 SQIVND (reference sequence). CDR3 size: 13 residues. Written as DNA, the CDR3 is TGTGCCAGTAGTCCCGGGACAGAGGGCGAGCAGTACTTC. It translates to CASSPGTEGEQYF.

This clone was observed a handful of times. This chain joins TRBV29-1 and TRBJ2-1; the D gene is possibly TRBD1 (5 bases). V was cut by 6 bases and J by 0 bases, with 9 bases left in between. Per germline, CDR1 SQVTM and CDR2 ANQGSEA. The length of the CDR3 is 13 residues. The CDR3 spells CSVGQGSYNEQFF. CDR3 DNA: TGCAGCGTAGGCCAGGGCTCCTACAATGAGCAGTTCTTC.

The genes are TRBV6-6 and TRBJ2-7, with TRBD2 matching 11 bases. The CDR3 loop spans 15 amino acids. The V gene's germline CDR1 is MNHNY and CDR2 SVGAGI (reference sequence). V lost 6 bases and J lost 3; bases outside the gene matches: 7. As DNA, the CDR3 is TGTGCCAGCAGGCCTAGCGGGGGGTTAAACTACGAGCAGTACTTC. Amino acids: CASRPSGGLNYEQYF.

V usage is TRBV7-8 and J usage is TRBJ1-6, with 9 nucleotides matching TRBD1. The CDR3 loop spans 15 amino acids. From germline, CDR1 is SGHVS and CDR2 FQNEAQ. The trim removed 5 bases at V and 8 bases at J, leaving 7 bases unmatched. In DNA form, the CDR3 reads TGTGCCAGCAGCAAGGGACAGGGCTACGATTCACCCCTCCACTTT. Protein: CASSKGQGYDSPLHF.

V is TRBV12-5 and J is TRBJ2-1, with no clear D. The germline CDR1 and CDR2 sequences are LGHNT and FRNRAP. Trimming took 1 base from V and 7 from J, leaving 14 bases between them. This CDR3 region has 15 residues. The CDR3 coding sequence is TGTGCTAGTGGTTTGGCCCCCGCACCCGGGAATGAGCAGTTCTTC. Translation gives CASGLAPAPGNEQFF.

This clone was recorded many times. The genes are TRBV25-1 and TRBJ1-1; the match to TRBD1 covers 7 bases. The germline V gene has CDR1 MGHDK and CDR2 SYGVNS. V dropped 6 bases and J dropped 8; count of bases not matched to a gene: 9. The CDR3 sequence is 13 residues long. The CDR3: CASRANRGLEAFF. CDR3 DNA: TGTGCCAGCAGAGCTAACAGGGGATTAGAAGCTTTCTTT. The variable domain in full, with the rest retrieved from reference TRBV25-1 and TRBJ1-1, is EADIYQTPRYLVIGTGKKITLECSQTMGHDKMYWYQQDPGMELHLIHYSYGVNSTEKGDLSSESTVSRIRTEHFPLTLESARPSHTSQYLCASRANRGLEAFFGQGTRLTVV.